Listed here is a single T cell receptor beta chain. Its antigen remains unknown. The source of the sample is a study of shared clonotypes between healthy human individuals. The study, taken as a whole, reports: Investigators collected only blood, and repertoires in tissues likely differ.

V lost 3 bases and J lost 0; bases outside the gene matches: 4. This CDR3 has 16 residues. Sequencing used immunoSEQ multiplex PCR; TCRdb keeps in-frame clones, though not all of them. The repertoire holds about 560,000 clones, with around 77% as singletons. Sequencing was carried out using PBMCs. The TCR originated in a woman in her thirties or forties in good health. Some clones in this sample may be carry-over from other donors' samples. This sequence joins TRBV5-7 and TRBJ2-3; TRBD2 aligns across 10 bases. TRBV5-7 is an ORF, with its function uncertain. Written as DNA, the CDR3 is TGTGCCAGCAGCTCCCTGACTAGCGGGAGCACAGATACGCAGTATTTT. It encodes CASSSLTSGSTDTQYF.